The entry that follows covers one T cell receptor (beta chain) sequence. The target antigen is unknown. The junction differs from germline at one of its ends, possibly a read error. Germline CDR1 and CDR2: SSHAT and FNYEAQ (reference sequence). The CDR3 contains 17 residues. The record originates from a study of OX40 agonist ivuxolimab in advanced cancers. The wider study: Mean age about 60 years, range about 20 to 79; just over 80% male. Study observations and caveats: Relative to CD4+ cells, CD8+ T cells on average had more expanded clones. CD4+ and CD8+ blood T cells expanded clonally by week 6 at 0.1 to 3.0 mg/kg.

The sampling schedule covered blood at baseline, cycle 4 day 1, and cycle 7 day 1. Clones were read by immunoSEQ multiplex PCR, and TCRdb kept only the in-frame ones, dropping some. The sample records fewer than 85,000 clones, 80% to 90% being singletons. This receptor was taken from an adult with an advanced solid tumor such as melanoma, head and neck, liver or kidney cancer. The gene calls are TRBV7-7 and TRBJ2-1; 12 bases match TRBD2. The sequencing used CD4+ or CD8+ T cells sorted from blood, collected in a trial of the OX40 agonist ivuxolimab. As DNA, the CDR3 is TGTGCTAGCAGCTTAGCCCCCGGGACTAGCGGGTGGGGTGAGCAGTTCTTC. Its protein is CASSLAPGTSGWGEQFF.